One sample yielded the 15 T cell receptor beta chains listed below, sequenced in a study of blood T cell repertoires in COVID-19. The method was immunoSEQ multiplex PCR; TCRdb's version includes in-frame clones alone and lacks a portion of them. The repertoire has 120,000 or so clones, about 88% of them found once; the top ten carry roughly 1.2%. What was sequenced was peripheral blood. Source of these receptors: a woman older than 75 with acute or convalescent COVID-19.

CDR3 sequence (DNA): TGTGCCAGCAGCTCCTCCGGGACAACTGGCTACACCTTC. Its translation: CASSSSGTTGYTF. The V gene is TRBV7-3, the J gene TRBJ1-2; perhaps TRBD1 as D (6 bases). V lost 4 bases, J lost 7 bases, and 13 bases lay in between. The CDR3 consists of 13 residues. Looked up from germline, CDR1 is SGHTA and CDR2 is FQGTGA.

V usage is TRBV11-3 and J usage is TRBJ2-1; weak D call: TRBD2 (5 bases). The V end was cut by 6 bases, the J end by 8 bases, with 14 bases between. The CDR3 length is 13 residues. Per the germline V gene, CDR1 is SGHNT and CDR2 is YENEEA. The DNA for the CDR3 is TGTGCCAGCAGTCTGGCGGGCCGCGATGAGCAGTTCTTC. It is translated as CASSLAGRDEQFF.

This clone was observed once. V gene TRBV11-2 combines with J gene TRBJ1-2, with D possibly being TRBD1 (6 bases). The length of the CDR3 is 14 residues. V was trimmed by 6 bases and J by 2 bases, leaving 13 bases between them. Germline loops: CDR1 SGHAT, CDR2 FQNNGV. Written as DNA, the CDR3 is TGTGCCAGCAGTCCCGAGCAGGGGAACTATGGCTACACCTTC. It is translated as CASSPEQGNYGYTF. The whole variable domain, remainder taken from reference TRBV11-2 and TRBJ1-2, is EAGVAQSPRYKIIEKRQSVAFWCNPISGHATLYWYQQILGQGPKLLIQFQNNGVVDDSQLPKDRFSAERLKGVDSTLKIQPAKLEDSAVYLCASSPEQGNYGYTFGSGTRLTVV.

The gene calls are TRBV6-5 and TRBJ2-5; 11 positions match TRBD2. Germline CDR1 is MNHEY and CDR2 is SVGAGI. J lost 2 bases, V lost 6 bases, and 5 bases had no gene match. This CDR3 region has 15 residues. The CDR3 DNA reads TGTGCCAGCAGCCCCCGACTAGCGGGACAAGAGACCCAGTACTTC. Translated: CASSPRLAGQETQYF.

The V call is TRBV18, the J call TRBJ1-1; 8 nucleotides line up with TRBD1. CDR3 length equals 15 residues. Germline loops: CDR1 KGHSH, CDR2 LQKENI. Trimming took 5 bases from V and 1 from J; bases not matched to a gene: 6. The chain's CDR3 is CASSYLQGGNTEAFF. CDR3 nucleotides: TGTGCCAGCTCATATTTACAGGGGGGGAACACTGAAGCTTTCTTT.

V and J are TRBV6-2 or TRBV6-3 and TRBJ2-2; a possible D gene is TRBD2 (6 bases). The V gene's germline CDR1 is MNHEY and CDR2 SVGEGT. The CDR3 is 16 amino acids. Trimming removed 4 bases from V and 0 bases from J, with 12 bases in between. The CDR3: CASSLRTMSNTGELFF. In nucleotides, the CDR3 is TGTGCCAGCAGTTTACGGACTATGTCGAACACCGGGGAGCTGTTTTTT.

This clone was seen a single time. This CDR3 is CASSMGFDYGYTF. CDR3 in DNA: TGTGCCAGTAGTATGGGCTTTGACTATGGCTACACCTTC. The chain combines TRBV19 with TRBJ1-2; D is unclear. V was clipped by 3 bases and J by 3 bases, with 8 bases between them. The germline CDR1 and CDR2 sequences are LNHDA and SQIVND (reference sequence). The CDR3 runs to 13 residues.

This sequence joins TRBV13 and TRBJ2-5; D is unresolved. The CDR3 length is 11 residues. Trimming pared 2 bases from V and 5 bases from J, leaving 3 bases between. Germline CDR1 is PRHDT and CDR2 is FYEKMQ (reference sequence). CDR3: CASSLLETQYF. The CDR3 DNA follows: TGTGCCAGCAGCTTACTCGAGACCCAGTACTTC.

The chain links TRBV5-1 to TRBJ2-1, with D possibly being TRBD2 (6 bases). The CDR3 consists of 14 residues. V was clipped by 1 base and J by 2 bases, with 7 bases between them. CDR1 and CDR2 from the germline V gene are SGHRS and YFSETQ. In DNA, the CDR3 is TGCGCCAGCAGCTTGTTAGCGGCCTACAATGAGCAGTTCTTC. Translating gives CASSLLAAYNEQFF.

J is TRBJ1-5 and V is TRBV9; 8 bases map to TRBD1. This CDR3 comprises 14 residues. With 4 bases clipped from V and 6 bases from J, the junction kept 6 bases outside the gene matches. The germline V gene encodes CDR1 SGDLS and CDR2 YYNGEE. The CDR3 region is CASSPGQGGQPQHF. CDR3 coding DNA: TGTGCCAGCAGCCCCGGACAGGGAGGTCAGCCCCAGCATTTT.

The V gene is TRBV3-1 (or the pseudogene TRBV3-2), the J gene TRBJ2-1; 10 bases are shared with TRBD2. J gave up 7 bases and V 5 bases, and 11 bases lay outside the gene matches. CDR1 is LGHDT and CDR2 is YNNKEL in the germline V gene (reference sequence). CDR3 length: 16 amino acids. CDR3 bases: TGTGCCAGCAGCGTTGGTCCAGCGGGGGGGCTAAATGAGCAGTTCTTC. This sequence encodes CASSVGPAGGLNEQFF.

The chain combines TRBV2 with TRBJ2-7, with 11 bases fitting TRBD2. The V segment lost 1 base and the J segment 2 bases; nucleotides outside the gene matches: 10. The CDR3 sequence is 18 residues long. CDR1 SNHLY and CDR2 FYNNEI come from the germline V gene. CDR3 coding DNA: TGTGCCAGCAGTGAAGGTCTAGCGGGGGGCGCCTTCACCTACGAGCAGTACTTC. Residues: CASSEGLAGGAFTYEQYF.

The J gene is TRBJ1-1, the V gene TRBV28; no firm D call. Germline lookup yields CDR1 MDHEN and CDR2 SYDVKM. This CDR3 is 13 amino acids long. The V gene lost 6 bases and the J gene lost 0 bases, with 8 bases spanning the gap. This chain's CDR3 is CASRRILNTEAFF. The CDR3 nucleotides are TGTGCCAGCAGGAGGATCTTGAACACTGAAGCTTTCTTT.

The J gene is TRBJ1-5, the V gene TRBV2; D may be TRBD1 (6 bases). This CDR3 is 14 amino acids long. The germline V and J ends were trimmed by 3 bases and 6 bases, with 12 bases remaining between them. Per germline, CDR1 SNHLY and CDR2 FYNNEI. CDR3 amino acids: CASSDVQGFQPQHF. CDR3 DNA: TGTGCCAGCAGTGATGTCCAGGGGTTTCAGCCCCAGCATTTT.

There are a few counts of this clone. An end of the junction does not agree with germline; a read error may underlie this. The V gene is TRBV3-1 (or the pseudogene TRBV3-2), the J gene TRBJ1-6, with 8 nucleotides matching TRBD1. Germline loops: CDR1 LGHDT, CDR2 YNNKEL (reference sequence). The CDR3 runs to 14 residues. CDR3 sequence: CASTQQGEFSPLHF. The DNA of the CDR3 is TGTGCCAGCACCCAACAGGGGGAATTTTCACCCCTCCACTTT.